These 32 T cell receptor beta chains were all obtained from the same sample, sequenced in a study of control samples from healthy donors and cancer patients. Profiled with immunoSEQ multiplex PCR; TCRdb holds only in-frame clones, not every one. The table has about 120,000 clones, around 92% seen once. Sequenced: blood. All receptors derive from a man over 45 in good health.

The V call is TRBV4-3, the J call TRBJ1-2, with 8 nucleotides matching TRBD1. V gave up 1 base and J gave up 2 bases; unmatched junction bases: 3. The germline gives CDR1 LGHNA, CDR2 YSLEER. The length of the CDR3 is 15 residues. CDR3: CASSQGTGGNYGYTF. The DNA for the CDR3 is TGCGCCAGCAGCCAAGGCACAGGGGGGAACTATGGCTACACCTTC.

This clone was seen a single time. V usage is TRBV5-6 and J usage is TRBJ1-3; D may be TRBD1 (6 bases). V lost 2 bases and J 2 bases, leaving 8 bases between the germline ends. The CDR3 is 14 residues long. Germline V CDR1 and CDR2: SGHDT, YYEEEE. The CDR3 DNA sequence: TGTGCCAGCAGCTTCGGACAGACTGGAAACACCATATATTTT. Translated, it gives CASSFGQTGNTIYF.

The chain is built from TRBV5-6 and TRBJ1-6, with TRBD1 matching over 8 bases. The CDR3 contains 15 residues. Germline values: CDR1 SGHDT, CDR2 YYEEEE. The junction had 4 bases not matched to a gene; V was cut back by 3 bases and J by 5 bases. CDR3 in amino acids: CASSSRTGNNSPLHF. The CDR3 DNA reads TGTGCCAGCAGCTCCCGGACAGGGAATAATTCACCCCTCCACTTT.

The chain employs TRBV15 and TRBJ1-1; the D gene is possibly TRBD1 (5 bases). Trimming pared 3 bases from V and 4 bases from J, leaving 9 bases between. There are 13 residues in the CDR3. Germline values: CDR1 LNHNV, CDR2 YYDKDF (reference sequence). The CDR3 DNA follows: TGTGCCACCAGCAGTGGGACGGCCACTGAAGCTTTCTTT. Encoded protein: CATSSGTATEAFF. The variable domain in full, with the rest retrieved from reference TRBV15 and TRBJ1-1, is DAMVIQNPRYQVTQFGKPVTLSCSQTLNHNVMYWYQQKSSQAPKLLFHYYDKDFNNEADTPDNFQSRRPNTSFCFLDIRSPGLGDTAMYLCATSSGTATEAFFGQGTRLTVV.

This chain connects TRBV7-2 to TRBJ2-5; tentative D call: TRBD1 (5 bases). The V end lost 2 bases, the J end lost 0 bases, and 19 bases lay between the germline ends. This CDR3 is built from 18 residues. Germline CDR1 reads SGHTA; CDR2 reads FQGNSA. The CDR3 spells CASSLFIRLTDDQETQYF. The CDR3 DNA reads TGTGCCAGCAGCTTATTCATCCGATTGACAGACGACCAAGAGACCCAGTACTTC.

The chain has TRBV10-3 and TRBJ1-4, with 7 bases fitting TRBD1. Trimming at V came to 4 bases and at J to 3 bases, leaving 5 bases not matched to a gene. CDR3 size: 15 residues. Germline lookup yields CDR1 ENHRY and CDR2 SYGVKD. This chain's CDR3 is CAISASGTANEKLFF. CDR3 DNA sequence: TGTGCCATCAGTGCGTCCGGGACAGCTAATGAAAAACTGTTTTTT.

The V and J genes are TRBV6-5 and TRBJ2-7; possible D gene TRBD2, 7 bases. The CDR3 sequence is 15 residues long. Germline CDR1 MNHEY, CDR2 SVGAGI. V lost 0 bases and J lost 3, with 12 bases in between. CDR3: CASSYSGGAYYEQYF. The CDR3 DNA is TGTGCCAGCAGTTACTCTGGGGGGGCCTACTACGAGCAGTACTTC.

The chain is built from TRBV27 and TRBJ1-2; D not resolved. The germline V gene has CDR1 MNHEY and CDR2 SMNVEV (reference sequence). The CDR3 is 14 residues long. The V end lost 4 bases, the J end lost 0 bases, and 9 bases lay between the germline ends. This chain's CDR3 is CASSWQASNYGYTF. The CDR3 DNA is TGTGCCAGCAGTTGGCAGGCCTCTAACTATGGCTACACCTTC.

The chain uses TRBV4-1 and TRBJ2-1, with 8 bases matching TRBD1. Per the germline V gene, CDR1 is MGHRA and CDR2 is YSYEKL. The CDR3 totals 14 residues. Trimming took 4 bases from V and 4 from J; bases not matched to a gene: 3. CDR3 amino acids: CASSPGTGYNEQFF. DNA for the CDR3: TGCGCCAGCAGCCCCGGGACAGGTTACAATGAGCAGTTCTTC.

The rearrangement links TRBV9 to TRBJ2-1; 9 bases agree with TRBD2. Trimming took 1 base from V and 3 from J; bases not matched to a gene: 2. The CDR3 has 15 amino acids. Germline values: CDR1 SGDLS, CDR2 YYNGEE. The CDR3 DNA sequence: TGTGCCAGCAGCGTATCTAGCGGGGACTACAATGAGCAGTTCTTC. Amino acid sequence: CASSVSSGDYNEQFF.

The V and J genes are TRBV13 and TRBJ2-7; no reliable D call. Trimming left V 1 base short and J 6 bases short, with 10 bases between. The CDR3 runs 13 residues. Germline V gene lookup returns CDR1 PRHDT and CDR2 FYEKMQ (reference sequence). The CDR3: CASSLAVPREQYF. As DNA, the CDR3 is TGTGCCAGCAGCTTAGCAGTCCCCCGCGAGCAGTACTTC. Full variable domain (remainder filled in from reference TRBV13 and TRBJ2-7): AAGVIQSPRHLIKEKRETATLKCYPIPRHDTVYWYQQGPGQDPQFLISFYEKMQSDKGSIPDRFSAQQFSDYHSELNMSSLELGDSALYFCASSLAVPREQYFGPGTRLTVT.

The chain joins TRBV6-2 or TRBV6-3 to TRBJ2-7; tentatively, D is TRBD1 (5 bases). The CDR3 is made up of 12 amino acids. With 6 bases removed from V and 7 bases from J, the gap between germline ends came to 13 bases. From germline, CDR1 is MNHEY and CDR2 SVGEGT. The CDR3 DNA is TGTGCCAGCAGCGAAGACAGCCCAGAGCAGTACTTC. It encodes CASSEDSPEQYF.

This clone was found once. The J gene is TRBJ1-6, the V gene TRBV5-1, with 7 bases that match TRBD1. Germline CDR1 is SGHRS and CDR2 is YFSETQ. After removal of 4 bases from V and 9 bases from J, the junction contained 7 bases not matched to a gene. This CDR3 comprises 14 residues. CDR3 sequence (DNA): TGCGCCAGCAGCACGGACAGGATACTTTCACCCCTCCACTTT. Amino acids: CASSTDRILSPLHF.

The chain has TRBV27 and TRBJ1-4; possible D gene TRBD1, 5 bases. Germline values: CDR1 MNHEY, CDR2 SMNVEV (reference sequence). Deletions cut 6 bases from V and 8 bases from J, with 22 bases between. CDR3 size: 16 residues. CDR3 loop: CASSLTPGRRVEKLFF. CDR3 sequence (DNA): TGTGCCAGCAGCCTAACCCCGGGACGAAGGGTAGAAAAACTGTTTTTT.

This chain links TRBV19 with TRBJ2-7; 13 bases fit TRBD2. The CDR3 is 18 amino acids. CDR1 is LNHDA and CDR2 is SQIVND in the germline V gene (reference sequence). The junction had 13 bases not matched to a gene; V was cut back by 5 bases and J by 3 bases. For the CDR3, the DNA is TGTGCCAGTAGTCCACGACTAGCGGGGGGCCCTGACAACTACGAGCAGTACTTC. Its protein is CASSPRLAGGPDNYEQYF.

The rearrangement joins TRBV9 to TRBJ2-2, with 8 bases that match TRBD2. Germline V CDR1 and CDR2: SGDLS, YYNGEE. The V and J ends lost 7 bases and 3 bases, in that order; junction bases with no gene match: 5. This CDR3 region has 14 residues. The CDR3 DNA reads as TGTGCCAGCCATAGCGGGGAGTACACCGGGGAGCTGTTTTTT. It yields the protein CASHSGEYTGELFF.

In its sample, this clone was seen a few times. CDR3 amino acids: CASSETGAGNQPQHF. CDR3 in DNA: TGTGCCAGTAGCGAAACAGGGGCCGGGAATCAGCCCCAGCATTTT. V is TRBV19 and J is TRBJ1-5; 7 bases are a match to TRBD1. This CDR3 region has 15 residues. CDR1 is LNHDA and CDR2 is SQIVND in the germline V gene (reference sequence). V was clipped by 6 bases and J by 4 bases; unmatched bases: 9.

The chain carries TRBV27 and TRBJ2-6; D uncertain. CDR1 and CDR2 (germline): MNHEY, SMNVEV (reference sequence). The CDR3 spans 14 residues. Trimming removed 5 bases from V and 1 base from J, with 6 bases in between. This CDR3 is CASSPFSGANVLTF. The DNA for the CDR3 is TGTGCCAGCAGTCCCTTTTCTGGGGCCAACGTCCTGACTTTC.

The chain carries TRBV7-8 and TRBJ1-1; D is unclear. This CDR3 is 12 amino acids long. The V and J ends lost 7 bases and 1 base respectively, with 7 bases between them. Germline V gene data show CDR1 as SGHVS and CDR2 as FQNEAQ. The CDR3, as DNA: TGTGCCAGCACCCCCCAGAACACTGAAGCTTTCTTT. Translated, it gives CASTPQNTEAFF.

The gene calls are TRBV18 and TRBJ2-7; D could derive from TRBD1 or TRBD2 (6 bases each). The ends were cut back, 6 bases at V and 3 bases at J, with 18 bases in the middle. The CDR3 consists of 15 residues. Germline V gene sequence: CDR1 KGHSH, CDR2 LQKENI. The CDR3, as DNA: TGTGCCAGCTCCACAGTCGGGGGCTTAGGCTACGAGCAGTACTTC. Protein: CASSTVGGLGYEQYF.

This clone appeared once. V usage is TRBV6-1 and J usage is TRBJ1-2; 7 bases align to TRBD1. The CDR3 covers 15 residues. V lost 3 bases, J lost 0 bases, and 4 bases stayed unmatched. The germline V gene has CDR1 MNHNS and CDR2 SASEGT. The CDR3 sequence is CASSERQGANYGYTF. CDR3 in DNA: TGTGCCAGCAGTGAGAGGCAGGGGGCTAACTATGGCTACACCTTC.

The chain carries TRBV30 and TRBJ2-5, with TRBD2 matching 11 bases. Germline V gene lookup returns CDR1 GTSNPN and CDR2 SVGIG (reference sequence). V gave up 3 bases and J gave up 5 bases; unmatched junction bases: 5. The CDR3 contains 14 residues. CDR3 coding DNA: TGTGCCTGGAGAATAGCGGGGGGGCCGGAGACCCAGTACTTC. Translation: CAWRIAGGPETQYF.

The J gene is TRBJ1-1, the V gene TRBV19; D remains ambiguous. Germline CDR1 LNHDA, CDR2 SQIVND (reference sequence). V was trimmed by 2 bases and J by 3 bases, leaving 10 bases between them. The CDR3 covers 14 residues. The CDR3 DNA reads as TGTGCCAGTAGTATATACCGGGCAGACACTGAAGCTTTCTTT. Its translation: CASSIYRADTEAFF.

The chain has TRBV27 and TRBJ1-5; D call uncertain. The V gene's germline CDR1 is MNHEY and CDR2 SMNVEV (reference sequence). The CDR3 contains 14 residues. Trimming took 3 bases from V and 5 from J, leaving 11 bases between them. CDR3 in amino acids: CASSFGREYQPQHF. CDR3 in DNA: TGTGCCAGCAGTTTCGGACGGGAGTATCAGCCCCAGCATTTT.

This clone has just one count. The rearrangement uses TRBV11-2 and TRBJ2-3; the D gene is possibly TRBD2 (6 bases). The V end lost 4 bases, the J end lost 0 bases, and 14 bases lay between the germline ends. This CDR3 is 16 amino acids long. From germline, CDR1 is SGHAT and CDR2 FQNNGV. Here the CDR3 reads CASSSSRGFSTDTQYF. The CDR3 bases are TGTGCCAGCAGCTCGTCCCGGGGGTTTAGCACAGATACGCAGTATTTT.

Only a few counts were recorded for this clone. The rearrangement uses TRBV6-2 or TRBV6-3 and TRBJ2-7; 9 positions match TRBD1. Germline CDR1 and CDR2: MNHEY and SVGEGT. This CDR3 contains 12 residues. V dropped 3 bases and J dropped 10; count of bases not matched to a gene: 4. CDR3 coding DNA: TGTGCCAGCAGTTATGGGACAGGGAACCAGTACTTC. Translated: CASSYGTGNQYF.

The chain couples TRBV5-6 to TRBJ2-1; D remains ambiguous. The CDR3 consists of 14 residues. Germline CDR1 SGHDT, CDR2 YYEEEE. V was shortened by 3 bases and J by 2 bases, with 9 bases between the two germline ends. The chain's CDR3 is CASSWGIAYNEQFF. CDR3 sequence (DNA): TGTGCCAGCAGCTGGGGAATCGCCTACAATGAGCAGTTCTTC.

The rearrangement joins TRBV7-8 to TRBJ1-3; D is uncertain. The CDR3 runs to 15 residues. V lost 1 base, J lost 8 bases, and 15 bases lay in between. CDR1 SGHVS and CDR2 FQNEAQ come from the germline V gene. As DNA, the CDR3 is TGTGCCAGCAGCTTAGGGGCCCCCCCGGGTCACACCATATATTTT. Translated: CASSLGAPPGHTIYF.

A remark on this clone: Other nucleotide sequences from this sample produce the same CDR3. The chain links TRBV7-8 to TRBJ1-4; D not certain. Germline V gives CDR1 SGHVS, CDR2 FQNEAQ. The CDR3 has 14 amino acids. V was shortened by 2 bases and J by 6 bases, with 10 bases between the two germline ends. The CDR3 nucleotides are TGTGCCAGCAGCTTAAGGGTCCTGGATGAAAAACTGTTTTTT. Protein: CASSLRVLDEKLFF.

The J gene is TRBJ1-5, the V gene TRBV29-1; 8 positions match TRBD1. Germline CDR1 SQVTM, CDR2 ANQGSEA. This CDR3 contains 14 residues. V shed 6 bases, J shed 6 bases, and the junction held 10 bases outside the gene matches. DNA for the CDR3: TGCAGCGTCGTTCAGGGGGCCGGTGGTCAGCCCCAGCATTTT. Protein sequence: CSVVQGAGGQPQHF.

This chain uses TRBV6-2 or TRBV6-3 with TRBJ2-4; TRBD1 or TRBD2 may be the D gene (5 bases each). Germline V lookup: CDR1 MNHEY, CDR2 SVGEGT. V gave up 5 bases and J gave up 1 base, with 18 bases separating them. CDR3 size: 17 residues. Here the CDR3 reads CASSDHFGGLAKNIQYF. Here the CDR3 DNA reads TGTGCCAGCAGTGACCACTTTGGGGGTCTTGCCAAAAACATTCAGTACTTC.

The chain joins TRBV6-2 or TRBV6-3 to TRBJ1-2; D may be TRBD1 (6 bases). Germline loops: CDR1 MNHEY, CDR2 SVGEGT. The length of the CDR3 is 13 residues. V shed 5 bases and J shed 4 bases, with 11 bases lying between them. The CDR3, as DNA: TGTGCCAGCAGTACAGGGACTATCTATGGCTACACCTTC. Translating it yields CASSTGTIYGYTF.